Below are 2 T cell receptor beta chains sequenced from a single sample in a study of T cells in tumors after PD-1 blockade. The protocol was immunoSEQ multiplex PCR, while the TCRdb copy is restricted to in-frame clones and leaves out a portion. The repertoire holds roughly 47,000 clones, with more than 70% as singletons. The source was PBMCs, collected before anti-PD-1 treatment. The receptors were gathered from a human donor with basal cell carcinoma.

This clone has more than one count but fewer than ten. This chain joins TRBV2 and TRBJ2-3, with 9 bases lining up with TRBD2. Per the germline V gene, CDR1 is SNHLY and CDR2 is FYNNEI. CDR3 length: 16 amino acids. V was clipped by 4 bases and J by 6 bases; unmatched bases: 11. CDR3 nucleotides: TGTGCCAGCAGTGGCCAAAGCGGGGGGCCAAGGGATACGCAGTATTTT. This encodes CASSGQSGGPRDTQYF. Combining the CDR3 with reference TRBV2 and TRBJ2-3 gives the whole variable domain EPEVTQTPSHQVTQMGQEVILRCVPISNHLYFYWYRQILGQKVEFLVSFYNNEISEKSEIFDDQFSVERPDGSNFTLKIRSTKLEDSAMYFCASSGQSGGPRDTQYFGPGTRLTVL.

This clone has more than one count but fewer than ten. This chain links TRBV9 with TRBJ2-7; D may be TRBD2 (6 bases). This CDR3 region has 17 residues. V lost 4 bases and J lost 0, with 20 bases in between. The V gene's germline CDR1 is SGDLS and CDR2 YYNGEE. In DNA, the CDR3 is TGTGCCAGCAGCCCACGAGCTAGCGAACTTATCTCCTACGAGCAGTACTTC. It translates to CASSPRASELISYEQYF.